This T cell receptor (beta chain) derives from a study of T cell repertoires in cytomegalovirus infection. About the study: Public TCR beta signatures marked donors with CMV infection and the matching HLA.

This clonotype was observed many times. Germline CDR1 is SGHTA and CDR2 is FQGNSA. The CDR3 is made up of 14 amino acids. The V segment lost 6 bases and the J segment 2 bases; nucleotides outside the gene matches: 4. TCRdb re-analysed the reads in MiXCR, keeping a single row per CDR3 protein. The sample shows about 190,000 distinct CDR3 sequences, 28% of them seen only once. This receptor was obtained from a human donor in good health (CMV status not recorded). Some clones in this sample may be carry-over from other donors' samples. Sequences were obtained from PBMCs. This chain uses TRBV7-2 with TRBJ2-3; 8 nucleotides match TRBD2. This chain's CDR3 is CASRSGGYTDTQYF. The CDR3 nucleotides are TGTGCCAGCAGGTCGGGGGGGTACACAGATACGCAGTATTTT.